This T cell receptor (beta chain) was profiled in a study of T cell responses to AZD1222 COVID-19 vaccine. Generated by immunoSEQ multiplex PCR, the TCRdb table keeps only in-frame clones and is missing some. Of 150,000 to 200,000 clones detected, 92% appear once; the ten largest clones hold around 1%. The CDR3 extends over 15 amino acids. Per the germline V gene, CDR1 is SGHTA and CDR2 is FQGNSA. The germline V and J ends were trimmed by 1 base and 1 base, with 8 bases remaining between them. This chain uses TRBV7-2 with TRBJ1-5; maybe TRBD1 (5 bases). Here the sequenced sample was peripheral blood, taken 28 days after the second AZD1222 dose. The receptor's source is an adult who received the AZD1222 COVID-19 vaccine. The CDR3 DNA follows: TGTGCCAGCAGCTTAGTCGGGGACAGCAATCAGCCCCAGCATTTT. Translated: CASSLVGDSNQPQHF.